This T cell receptor beta chain stems from a study of T cells in Graves' hyperthyroidism and ophthalmopathy. There are 16 residues in the CDR3. The V segment lost 3 bases and the J segment 6 bases; nucleotides outside the gene matches: 16. Germline CDR1 reads GTSNPN; CDR2 reads SVGIG (reference sequence). Amplified regions were TCR beta CDR3 sequences from RNA transcripts. HTBI primers drove first-round RT-PCR of the TCR CDR3. TCRdb re-called the multiplex PCR reads through MiXCR, storing one row per CDR3 protein. The data contain hundreds of thousands of distinct CDR3 sequences, about 14% of them singletons. Isolation of PBMCs was performed on around 9.8 ml fresh peripheral blood.

Sequencing was performed on blood. The J gene is TRBJ1-1, the V gene TRBV30; the match to TRBD1 covers 7 bases. The sequence derives from a woman aged 25 to 39 with Graves' hyperthyroidism that later progressed to Graves' ophthalmopathy. CDR3 in DNA: TGTGCCTGGAGGGGGGGGCGACAGGGCCCGTTGGCTGAAGCTTTCTTT. Amino acids: CAWRGGRQGPLAEAFF.